This T cell receptor (beta chain) was recovered during a study of cytomegalovirus exposure and HLA in healthy donors. In the PCR, 60 Vbeta and 13 Jbeta primers were used. Assay: immunoSEQ multiplex PCR; the TCRdb copy retains only in-frame clones and omits some. The table has about 87,000 clones, over 65% seen once. V gave up 6 bases and J gave up 6 bases; unmatched junction bases: 8. This CDR3 has 15 amino acids. Germline V gives CDR1 SNHLY, CDR2 FYNNEI. Findings and limits, study-wide: Indistinguishable V segments, including TRBV6-2 and TRBV6-3, were excluded. The dataset shows that most TCR sequences were rare, while some public TCRs occurred in many donors.

Regarding this clone: Its specificity is unknown.

The chain recombines TRBV2 with TRBJ1-1; 12 nucleotides line up with TRBD1. Material for sequencing was PBMCs. This receptor was taken from a man younger than 40 in good health and CMV-seropositive. This CDR3 is CASSRDRGPSAEAFF. The CDR3 DNA reads as TGTGCCAGCAGCCGGGACAGGGGGCCTTCCGCTGAAGCTTTCTTT. Together with reference TRBV2 and TRBJ1-1, the CDR3 gives the full variable domain: EPEVTQTPSHQVTQMGQEVILRCVPISNHLYFYWYRQILGQKVEFLVSFYNNEISEKSEIFDDQFSVERPDGSNFTLKIRSTKLEDSAMYFCASSRDRGPSAEAFFGQGTRLTVV.